This T cell receptor beta chain was sequenced for a study of T cell changes during pregnancy in multiple sclerosis. Profiled with immunoSEQ multiplex PCR; TCRdb holds only in-frame clones, not every one. Among about 52,000 clones listed, 85% to 95% were seen once. Germline V CDR1 and CDR2: SEHNR, FQNEAQ (reference sequence). The CDR3 loop spans 15 amino acids. With 2 bases removed from V and 8 bases from J, the gap between germline ends came to 16 bases. The gene calls are TRBV7-9 and TRBJ2-1; D may be TRBD1 (6 bases). Sequencing was performed on CD4+ T cells from peripheral blood mononuclear cells, taken before pregnancy. The TCR originated in a female donor with multiple sclerosis, enrolled in a pregnancy study. The CDR3 DNA reads as TGTGCCAGCAGCTTATTTGAACAGGGTGTAGATGAGCAGTTCTTC. The encoded protein is CASSLFEQGVDEQFF. The full variable domain, completed using reference TRBV7-9 and TRBJ2-1, is DTGVSQNPRHKITKRGQNVTFRCDPISEHNRLYWYRQTLGQGPEFLTYFQNEAQLEKSRLLSDRFSAERPKGSFSTLEIQRTEQGDSAMYLCASSLFEQGVDEQFFGPGTRLTVL.